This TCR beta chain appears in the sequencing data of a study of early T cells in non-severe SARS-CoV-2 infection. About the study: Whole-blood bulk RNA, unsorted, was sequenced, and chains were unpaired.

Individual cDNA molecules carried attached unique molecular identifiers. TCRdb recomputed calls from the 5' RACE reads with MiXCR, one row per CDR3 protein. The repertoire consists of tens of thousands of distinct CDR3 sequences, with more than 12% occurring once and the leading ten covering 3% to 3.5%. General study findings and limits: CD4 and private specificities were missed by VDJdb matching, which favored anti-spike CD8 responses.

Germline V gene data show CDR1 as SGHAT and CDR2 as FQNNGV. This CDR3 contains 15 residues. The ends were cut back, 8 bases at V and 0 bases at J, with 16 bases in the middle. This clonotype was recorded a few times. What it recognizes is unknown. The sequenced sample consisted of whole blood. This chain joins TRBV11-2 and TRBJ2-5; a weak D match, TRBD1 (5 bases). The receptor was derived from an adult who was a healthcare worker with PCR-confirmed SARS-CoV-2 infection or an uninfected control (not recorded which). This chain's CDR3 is CASQAGILYQETQYF. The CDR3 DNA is TGTGCCAGCCAGGCAGGGATCCTGTACCAAGAGACCCAGTACTTC.